This entry lists 7 T cell receptor beta chains sequenced from one sample in a study of blood T cell repertoires in COVID-19. Assay used: immunoSEQ multiplex PCR; TCRdb lists only in-frame clones, some missing. Altogether about 320,000 clones are present, roughly nine tenths being singletons, with the ten largest covering around 2.6%. The sequencing sample was made of PBMCs or T cells enriched from blood (not recorded which). These receptors were obtained from a man in his 60s who had recovered from COVID-19.

The chain couples TRBV28 to TRBJ1-2; D gene ambiguous. Germline V gene sequence: CDR1 MDHEN, CDR2 SYDVKM. The length of the CDR3 is 14 residues. V was clipped by 6 bases and J by 5 bases, with 16 bases between them. The CDR3 bases are TGTGCCAGCAGACCACCTGCCAGATTTTATGGCTACACCTTC. It translates to CASRPPARFYGYTF.

The chain uses TRBV6-5 and TRBJ2-7; TRBD1 aligns across 9 bases. This CDR3 spans 15 amino acids. The V gene's germline CDR1 is MNHEY and CDR2 SVGAGI. Losses at the gene ends were 6 bases for V and 6 bases for J; bases not matched to a gene: 12. The CDR3 DNA sequence: TGTGCCAGCAGCCACACCGGGACAGGGATCTCCGAGCAGTACTTC. Its translation: CASSHTGTGISEQYF.

V gene TRBV4-1 combines with J gene TRBJ2-1, with D perhaps TRBD2 (6 bases). The V gene's germline CDR1 is MGHRA and CDR2 YSYEKL. Trimming stripped 2 bases from V and 0 bases from J, with 14 bases between. The CDR3 spans 17 residues. The DNA of the CDR3 is TGCGCCAGCAGCCAACCCCAAGACGGGAGCTCCTACAATGAGCAGTTCTTC. This sequence encodes CASSQPQDGSSYNEQFF.

The chain has TRBV18 and TRBJ1-1; tentative D call: TRBD1 (5 bases). V was clipped by 3 bases and J by 2 bases, with 13 bases between them. Germline V gene lookup returns CDR1 KGHSH and CDR2 LQKENI. This CDR3 region has 15 residues. The CDR3, as DNA: TGTGCCAGCTCACCGGCGGGGGTAGCAAACACTGAAGCTTTCTTT. Translated: CASSPAGVANTEAFF. Together with reference TRBV18 and TRBJ1-1, the CDR3 gives the full variable domain: NAGVMQNPRHLVRRRGQEARLRCSPMKGHSHVYWYRQLPEEGLKFMVYLQKENIIDESGMPKERFSAEFPKEGPSILRIQQVVRGDSAAYFCASSPAGVANTEAFFGQGTRLTVV.

This clone was counted once. The chain has TRBV3-1 (or the pseudogene TRBV3-2) and TRBJ2-7; D might be TRBD1 (6 bases). CDR1 is LGHDT and CDR2 is YNNKEL in the germline V gene (reference sequence). The CDR3 length is 14 residues. The ends were cut back, 6 bases at V and 7 bases at J, with 19 bases in the middle. The CDR3 loop is CASRQTGRGGEQYF. CDR3 sequence (DNA): TGTGCCAGCAGACAAACAGGGAGAGGTGGGGAGCAGTACTTC.

The chain joins TRBV5-4 to TRBJ2-6; the D gene is possibly TRBD1 (6 bases). Germline values: CDR1 SGHNT, CDR2 YYREEE (reference sequence). V lost 4 bases, J lost 4 bases, and 12 bases lay in between. The CDR3 covers 15 residues. The CDR3 DNA is TGTGCCAGCAGCCAGAGACAGGCCGGGGCCAACGTCCTGACTTTC. Protein product: CASSQRQAGANVLTF.

The V call is TRBV10-1, the J call TRBJ2-3; tentative D call: TRBD2 (5 bases). Germline loops: CDR1 WNHNN, CDR2 SYGVQD (reference sequence). V gave up 0 bases and J gave up 2 bases, with 9 bases separating them. This CDR3 is built from 15 residues. In nucleotides, the CDR3 is TGCGCCAGCAGTGAGTCGGAAGACTACACAGATACGCAGTATTTT. Translating it yields CASSESEDYTDTQYF.